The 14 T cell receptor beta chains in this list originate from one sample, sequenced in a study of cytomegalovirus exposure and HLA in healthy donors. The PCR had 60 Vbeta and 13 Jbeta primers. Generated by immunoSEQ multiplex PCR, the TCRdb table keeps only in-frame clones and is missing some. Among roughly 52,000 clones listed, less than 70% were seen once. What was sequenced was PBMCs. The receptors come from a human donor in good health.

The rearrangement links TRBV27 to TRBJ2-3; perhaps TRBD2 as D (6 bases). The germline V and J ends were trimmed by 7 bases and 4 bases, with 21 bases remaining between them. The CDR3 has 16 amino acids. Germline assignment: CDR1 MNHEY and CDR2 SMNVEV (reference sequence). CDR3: CASTAVRGSAPDTQYF. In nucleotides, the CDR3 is TGTGCCAGCACCGCCGTTCGGGGGTCGGCCCCAGATACGCAGTATTTT.

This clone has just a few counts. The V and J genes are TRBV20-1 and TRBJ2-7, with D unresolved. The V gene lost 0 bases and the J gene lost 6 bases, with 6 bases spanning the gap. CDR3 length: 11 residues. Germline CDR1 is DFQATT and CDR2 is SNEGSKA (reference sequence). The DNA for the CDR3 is TGCAGTGCTAGAGATAGTTCCGAGCAGTACTTC. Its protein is CSARDSSEQYF.

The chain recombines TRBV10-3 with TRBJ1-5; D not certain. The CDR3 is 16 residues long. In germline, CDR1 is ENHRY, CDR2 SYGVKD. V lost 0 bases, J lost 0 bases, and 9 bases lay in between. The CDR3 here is CAISESGGYSNQPQHF. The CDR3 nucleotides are TGTGCCATCAGTGAGTCGGGAGGGTATAGCAATCAGCCCCAGCATTTT.

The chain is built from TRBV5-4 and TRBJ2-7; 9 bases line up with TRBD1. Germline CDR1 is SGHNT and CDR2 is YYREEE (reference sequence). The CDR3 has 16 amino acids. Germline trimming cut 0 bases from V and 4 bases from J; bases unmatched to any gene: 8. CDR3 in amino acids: CASSLAKGTGKYEQYF. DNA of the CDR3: TGTGCCAGCAGCTTGGCCAAGGGGACAGGGAAATACGAGCAGTACTTC.

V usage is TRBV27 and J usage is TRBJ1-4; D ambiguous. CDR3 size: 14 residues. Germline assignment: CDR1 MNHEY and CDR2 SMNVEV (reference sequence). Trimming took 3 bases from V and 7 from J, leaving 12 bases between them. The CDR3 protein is CASSLRGNSEKLFF. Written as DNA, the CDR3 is TGTGCCAGCAGTTTGCGGGGTAACAGTGAAAAACTGTTTTTT.

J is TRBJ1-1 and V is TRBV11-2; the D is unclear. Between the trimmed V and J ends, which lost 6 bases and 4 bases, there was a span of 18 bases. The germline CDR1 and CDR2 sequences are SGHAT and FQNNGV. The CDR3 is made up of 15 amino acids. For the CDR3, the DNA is TGTGCCAGCAGTTCCCTTCGAGGACTTGGCACTGAAGCTTTCTTT. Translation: CASSSLRGLGTEAFF. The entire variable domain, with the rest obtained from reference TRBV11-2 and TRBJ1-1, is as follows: EAGVAQSPRYKIIEKRQSVAFWCNPISGHATLYWYQQILGQGPKLLIQFQNNGVVDDSQLPKDRFSAERLKGVDSTLKIQPAKLEDSAVYLCASSSLRGLGTEAFFGQGTRLTVV.

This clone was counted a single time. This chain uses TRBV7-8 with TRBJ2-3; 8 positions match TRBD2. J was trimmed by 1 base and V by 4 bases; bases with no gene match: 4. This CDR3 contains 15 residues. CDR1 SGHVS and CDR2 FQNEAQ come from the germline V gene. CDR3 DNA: TGTGCCAGCAGCTCCGGACTAGCTGGCACAGATACGCAGTATTTT. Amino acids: CASSSGLAGTDTQYF.

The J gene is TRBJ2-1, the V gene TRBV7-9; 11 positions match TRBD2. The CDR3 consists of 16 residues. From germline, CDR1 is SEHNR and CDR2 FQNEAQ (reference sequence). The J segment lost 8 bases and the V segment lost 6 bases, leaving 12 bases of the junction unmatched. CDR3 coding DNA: TGTGCCAGCAGGGGGACTAGCGGACTTTCTAGGGATGAGCAGTTCTTC. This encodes CASRGTSGLSRDEQFF.

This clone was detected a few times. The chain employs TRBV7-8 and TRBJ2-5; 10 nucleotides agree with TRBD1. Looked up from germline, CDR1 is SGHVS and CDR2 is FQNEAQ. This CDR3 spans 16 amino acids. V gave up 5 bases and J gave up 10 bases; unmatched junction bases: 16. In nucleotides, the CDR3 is TGTGCCAGCAGCCCACCCTACCGACAGGGGGCCCAAATCCAGTACTTC. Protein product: CASSPPYRQGAQIQYF.

The CDR3 DNA reads TGTGCCAGCAGTTACGGACTAGCGGCCTACGAGCAGTACTTC. Amino acid sequence: CASSYGLAAYEQYF. This chain joins TRBV6-5 and TRBJ2-7, with 10 bases lining up with TRBD2. Per germline, CDR1 MNHEY and CDR2 SVGAGI. The CDR3 contains 14 residues. V lost 2 bases, J lost 2 bases, and 0 bases stayed unmatched.

The CDR3: CATSRVPGVREAFF. DNA for the CDR3: TGTGCCACCAGCAGAGTGCCAGGGGTACGGGAAGCTTTCTTT. The genes are TRBV15 and TRBJ1-1; maybe TRBD1 (6 bases). Looked up from germline, CDR1 is LNHNV and CDR2 is YYDKDF (reference sequence). The germline V and J ends were trimmed by 1 base and 8 bases, with 14 bases remaining between them. This CDR3 spans 14 amino acids.

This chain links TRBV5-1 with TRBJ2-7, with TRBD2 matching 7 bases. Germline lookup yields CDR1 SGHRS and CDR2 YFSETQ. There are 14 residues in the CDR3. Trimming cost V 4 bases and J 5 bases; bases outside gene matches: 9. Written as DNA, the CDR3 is TGCGCCAGCAGCCGGGGGGACCCCGGAGACGAGCAGTACTTC. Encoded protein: CASSRGDPGDEQYF. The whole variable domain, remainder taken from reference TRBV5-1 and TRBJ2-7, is KAGVTQTPRYLIKTRGQQVTLSCSPISGHRSVSWYQQTPGQGLQFLFEYFSETQRNKGNFPGRFSGRQFSNSRSEMNVSTLELGDSALYLCASSRGDPGDEQYFGPGTRLTVT.

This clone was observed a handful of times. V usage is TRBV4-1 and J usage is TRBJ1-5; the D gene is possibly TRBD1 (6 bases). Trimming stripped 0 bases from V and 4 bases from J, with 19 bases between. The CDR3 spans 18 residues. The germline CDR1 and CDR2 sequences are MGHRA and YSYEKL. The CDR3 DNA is TGCGCCAGCAGCCAAGATAAGCTGGCAGGGGTTGGGAATCAGCCCCAGCATTTT. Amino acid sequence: CASSQDKLAGVGNQPQHF.

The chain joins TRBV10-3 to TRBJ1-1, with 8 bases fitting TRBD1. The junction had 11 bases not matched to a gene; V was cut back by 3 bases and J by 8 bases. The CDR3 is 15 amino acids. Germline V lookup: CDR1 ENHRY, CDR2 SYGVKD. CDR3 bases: TGTGCCATCAGTGACCCTAAGGACAGGGACGGGGAAGCTTTCTTT. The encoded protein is CAISDPKDRDGEAFF.